This TCR beta chain came from a study of T cell responses to AZD1222 COVID-19 vaccine. Study conclusions and caveats: Donors were mostly white British, more females; clonal diversity possibly underestimated.

Generated by immunoSEQ multiplex PCR, the TCRdb table keeps only in-frame clones and is missing some. The sample carries 60,000 to 75,000 clones, 85% to 90% recorded once. This clone was counted a single time. Its antigen remains unknown. There are 17 residues in the CDR3. V shed 0 bases and J 2 bases; nucleotides not matched to a gene: 4. Germline-derived CDR1 and CDR2 are SGHRS and YFSETQ. This chain links TRBV5-1 with TRBJ2-1; 11 positions match TRBD2. This sample comprised peripheral blood, obtained on day 0 of AZD1222 vaccination. This TCR was sampled from an adult in good health. This CDR3 reads CASSLGMTSGAYNEQFF. The CDR3 bases are TGCGCCAGCAGCTTGGGGATGACTAGCGGGGCCTACAATGAGCAGTTCTTC.